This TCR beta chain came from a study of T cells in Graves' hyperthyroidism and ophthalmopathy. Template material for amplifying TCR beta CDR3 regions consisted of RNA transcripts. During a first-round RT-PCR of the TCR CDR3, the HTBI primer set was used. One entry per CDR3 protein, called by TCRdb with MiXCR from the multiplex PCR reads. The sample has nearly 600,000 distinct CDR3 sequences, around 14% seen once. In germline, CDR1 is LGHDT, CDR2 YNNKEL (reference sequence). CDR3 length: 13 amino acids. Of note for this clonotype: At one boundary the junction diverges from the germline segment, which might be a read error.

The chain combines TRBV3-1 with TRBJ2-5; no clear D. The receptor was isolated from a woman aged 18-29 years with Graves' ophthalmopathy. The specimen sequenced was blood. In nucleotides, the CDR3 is TGTGCCAGTAGCCGGGCTCCCGGGGAGACCCAGTACTTC. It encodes CASSRAPGETQYF.